Sequencing of this T cell receptor beta chain was carried out in a study of blood T cell repertoires in COVID-19. The table came from immunoSEQ multiplex PCR; TCRdb's copy has only in-frame clones and leaves some out. The sample yields about 150,000 clones, more than 85% seen once. The CDR3 is 15 amino acids. The germline V gene has CDR1 SGHTA and CDR2 FQGNSA. With 1 base removed from V and 5 bases from J, the gap between germline ends came to 14 bases. The sample holds one count of this clone. The V gene is TRBV7-2, the J gene TRBJ1-1; D perhaps matches TRBD1 (5 bases). The sequenced sample consisted of peripheral blood. The source is a woman aged 70-85 years with acute or convalescent COVID-19. CDR3 nucleotides: TGTGCCAGCAGCTTAGGGTCTCTGGGGGGGACTGAAGCTTTCTTT. Its protein is CASSLGSLGGTEAFF.